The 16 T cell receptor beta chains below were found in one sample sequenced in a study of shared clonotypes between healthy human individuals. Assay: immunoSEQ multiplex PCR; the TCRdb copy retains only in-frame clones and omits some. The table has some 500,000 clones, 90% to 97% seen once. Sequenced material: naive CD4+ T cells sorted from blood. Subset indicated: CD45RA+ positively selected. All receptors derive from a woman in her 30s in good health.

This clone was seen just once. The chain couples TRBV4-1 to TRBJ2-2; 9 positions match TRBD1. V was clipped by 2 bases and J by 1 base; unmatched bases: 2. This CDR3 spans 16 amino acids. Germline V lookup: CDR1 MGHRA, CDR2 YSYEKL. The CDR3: CASSQPGQGNTGELFF. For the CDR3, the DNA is TGCGCCAGCAGCCAACCGGGACAGGGGAACACCGGGGAGCTGTTTTTT.

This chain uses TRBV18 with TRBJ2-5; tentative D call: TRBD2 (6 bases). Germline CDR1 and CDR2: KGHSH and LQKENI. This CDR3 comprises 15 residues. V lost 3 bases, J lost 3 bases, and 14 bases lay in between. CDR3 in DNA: TGTGCCAGCTCACCCCCGGGACTGTACAAAGAGACCCAGTACTTC. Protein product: CASSPPGLYKETQYF.

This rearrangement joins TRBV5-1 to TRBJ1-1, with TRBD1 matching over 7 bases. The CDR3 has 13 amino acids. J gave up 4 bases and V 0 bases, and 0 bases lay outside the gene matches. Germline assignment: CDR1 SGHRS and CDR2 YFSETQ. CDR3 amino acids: CASSLDRGTEAFF. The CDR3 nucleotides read TGCGCCAGCAGCTTGGACAGGGGCACTGAAGCTTTCTTT.

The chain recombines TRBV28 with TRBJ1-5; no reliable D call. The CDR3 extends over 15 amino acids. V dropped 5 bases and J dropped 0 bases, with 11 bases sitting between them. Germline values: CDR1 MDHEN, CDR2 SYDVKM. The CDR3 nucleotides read TGTGCCAGCAGTCGAATCCCCTATAGCAATCAGCCCCAGCATTTT. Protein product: CASSRIPYSNQPQHF.

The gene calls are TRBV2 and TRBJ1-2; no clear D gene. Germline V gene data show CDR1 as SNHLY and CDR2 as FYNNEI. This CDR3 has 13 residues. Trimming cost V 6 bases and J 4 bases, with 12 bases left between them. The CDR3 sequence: CASSSGRSYGYTF. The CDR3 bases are TGTGCCAGCAGCTCGGGTCGAAGCTATGGCTACACCTTC.

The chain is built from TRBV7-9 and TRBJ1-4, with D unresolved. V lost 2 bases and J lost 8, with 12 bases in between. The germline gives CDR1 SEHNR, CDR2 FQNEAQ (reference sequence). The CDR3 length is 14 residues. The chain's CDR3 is CASSLITTAEKLFF. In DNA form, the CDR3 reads TGTGCCAGCAGCTTAATCACCACCGCGGAAAAACTGTTTTTT. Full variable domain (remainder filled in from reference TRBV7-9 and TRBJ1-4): DTGVSQNPRHKITKRGQNVTFRCDPISEHNRLYWYRQTLGQGPEFLTYFQNEAQLEKSRLLSDRFSAERPKGSFSTLEIQRTEQGDSAMYLCASSLITTAEKLFFGSGTQLSVL.

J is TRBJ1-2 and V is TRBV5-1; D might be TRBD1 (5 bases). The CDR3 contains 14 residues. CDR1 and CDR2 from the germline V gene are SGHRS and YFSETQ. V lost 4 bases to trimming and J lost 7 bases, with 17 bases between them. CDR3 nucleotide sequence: TGCGCCAGCAGCCCCCTAGGGACCTCTAGTGGCTACACCTTC. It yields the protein CASSPLGTSSGYTF.

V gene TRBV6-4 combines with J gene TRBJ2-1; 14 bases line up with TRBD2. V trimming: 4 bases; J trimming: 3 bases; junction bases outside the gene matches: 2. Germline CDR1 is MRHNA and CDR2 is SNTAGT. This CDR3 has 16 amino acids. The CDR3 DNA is TGTGCCAGCAGTGTGACTAGCGGGAGGGTCTACAATGAGCAGTTCTTC. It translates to CASSVTSGRVYNEQFF.

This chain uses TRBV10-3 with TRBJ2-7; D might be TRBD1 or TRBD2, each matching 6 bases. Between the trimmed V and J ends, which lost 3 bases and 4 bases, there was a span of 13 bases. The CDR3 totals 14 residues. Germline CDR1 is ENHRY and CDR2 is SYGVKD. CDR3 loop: CAISEPRGAYEQYF. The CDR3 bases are TGTGCCATCAGTGAACCTAGGGGGGCTTACGAGCAGTACTTC.

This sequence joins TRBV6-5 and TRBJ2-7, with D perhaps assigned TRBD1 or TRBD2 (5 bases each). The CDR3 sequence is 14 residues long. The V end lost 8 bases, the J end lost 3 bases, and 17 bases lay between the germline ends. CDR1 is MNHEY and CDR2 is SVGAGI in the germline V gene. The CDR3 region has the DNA TGTGCCAGCGCGTCCCAGGACACTAGCTACGAGCAGTACTTC. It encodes CASASQDTSYEQYF.

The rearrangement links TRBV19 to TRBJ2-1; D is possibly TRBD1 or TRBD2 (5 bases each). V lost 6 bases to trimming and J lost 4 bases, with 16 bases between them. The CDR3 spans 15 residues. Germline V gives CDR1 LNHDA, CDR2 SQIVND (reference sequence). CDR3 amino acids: CASSLGDGGYNEQFF. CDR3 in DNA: TGTGCCAGTAGCTTGGGGGACGGCGGTTACAATGAGCAGTTCTTC.

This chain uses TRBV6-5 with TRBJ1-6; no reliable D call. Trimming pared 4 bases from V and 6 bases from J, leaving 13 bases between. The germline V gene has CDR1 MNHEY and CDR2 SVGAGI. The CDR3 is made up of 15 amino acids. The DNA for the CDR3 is TGTGCCAGCAGTTCGTCGTTTTTGGGTAATTCACCCCTCCACTTT. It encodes CASSSSFLGNSPLHF.

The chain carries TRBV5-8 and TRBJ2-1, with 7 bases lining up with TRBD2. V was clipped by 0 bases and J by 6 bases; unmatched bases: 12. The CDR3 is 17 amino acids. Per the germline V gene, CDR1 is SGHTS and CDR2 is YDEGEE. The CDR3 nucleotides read TGTGCCAGCAGCTTGGAGTTTTCGGCGGGAGCCACCAATGAGCAGTTCTTC. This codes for CASSLEFSAGATNEQFF.

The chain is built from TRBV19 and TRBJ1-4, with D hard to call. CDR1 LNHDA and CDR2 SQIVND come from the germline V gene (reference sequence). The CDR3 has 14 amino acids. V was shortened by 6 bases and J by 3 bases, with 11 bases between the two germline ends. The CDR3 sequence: CASSLVQANEKLFF. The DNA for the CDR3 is TGTGCCAGTAGCTTGGTCCAGGCTAATGAAAAACTGTTTTTT.

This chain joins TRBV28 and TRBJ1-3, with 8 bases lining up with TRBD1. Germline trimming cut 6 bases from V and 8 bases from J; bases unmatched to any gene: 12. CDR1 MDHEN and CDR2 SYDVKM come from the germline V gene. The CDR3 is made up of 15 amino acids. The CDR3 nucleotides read TGTGCCAGCAGCCCGGACAGGGTCGAAGGAGACACCATATATTTT. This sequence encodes CASSPDRVEGDTIYF.

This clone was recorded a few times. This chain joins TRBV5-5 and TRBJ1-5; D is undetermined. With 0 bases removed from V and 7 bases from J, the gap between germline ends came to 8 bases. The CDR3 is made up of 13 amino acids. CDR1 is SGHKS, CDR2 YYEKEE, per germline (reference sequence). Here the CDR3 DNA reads TGTGCCAGCAGCTTGGCCGGAAAACAGCCCCAGCATTTT. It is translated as CASSLAGKQPQHF.